These 22 T cell receptor beta chains were sequenced from one sample in a study of shared T cell receptors in the human thymus. The assay was immunoSEQ multiplex PCR, and TCRdb's table has in-frame clones only and misses some. The sample contains 630,000 or so clones, around 87% of which appear only once. A further study also used this sample, focusing on human thymus T cells.

The sequenced material came from thymocytes. These receptors were taken from a boy under three years old with a congenital heart defect.

The chain combines TRBV25-1 with TRBJ2-7, with D possibly being TRBD2 (7 bases). Germline V lookup: CDR1 MGHDK, CDR2 SYGVNS. Trimming cost V 6 bases and J 3 bases, with 12 bases left between them. The CDR3 is made up of 13 amino acids. CDR3 sequence reads: CASRGGADYEQYF. The CDR3 DNA follows: TGTGCCAGCAGGGGGGGGGCAGACTACGAGCAGTACTTC.

CDR3 region: CASSHPGTQQETQYF. The CDR3 DNA reads as TGCGCCAGCAGCCACCCCGGGACACAACAAGAGACCCAGTACTTC. The chain combines TRBV4-1 with TRBJ2-5; D is perhaps TRBD1 (6 bases). There are 15 residues in the CDR3. CDR1 is MGHRA and CDR2 is YSYEKL in the germline V gene. Trimming removed 3 bases at V and 2 bases at J, with 13 bases between.

The chain uses TRBV5-4 and TRBJ2-7, with 13 positions matching TRBD2. The V and J ends lost 3 bases and 7 bases, in that order; junction bases with no gene match: 10. This CDR3 contains 16 residues. The germline gives CDR1 SGHNT, CDR2 YYREEE (reference sequence). CDR3 residues: CASSSLLAGGPREQYF. For the CDR3, the DNA is TGTGCCAGCAGCTCGCTACTAGCGGGAGGGCCCCGGGAGCAGTACTTC.

The chain employs TRBV28 and TRBJ1-5, with a weak D call TRBD1 (6 bases). Germline values: CDR1 MDHEN, CDR2 SYDVKM. This CDR3 contains 13 residues. The ends were cut back, 4 bases at V and 5 bases at J, with 9 bases in the middle. The CDR3, as DNA: TGTGCCAGCAGTTCCGAGGGGGATCAGCCCCAGCATTTT. Translating it yields CASSSEGDQPQHF. The full variable domain, rest sourced from reference TRBV28 and TRBJ1-5, is DVKVTQSSRYLVKRTGEKVFLECVQDMDHENMFWYRQDPGLGLRLIYFSYDVKMKEKGDIPEGYSVSREKKERFSLILESASTNQTSMYLCASSSEGDQPQHFGDGTRLSIL.

This chain links TRBV28 with TRBJ2-1; 8 nucleotides align to TRBD1. The V gene end was trimmed by 2 bases and the J gene end by 2 bases; junction bases not matched to a gene: 2. The CDR3 has 15 residues. The germline V gene has CDR1 MDHEN and CDR2 SYDVKM. The CDR3 region is CASSLADRAYNEQFF. Here the CDR3 DNA reads TGTGCCAGCAGTTTAGCGGACAGGGCCTACAATGAGCAGTTCTTC.

This chain uses TRBV10-2 with TRBJ2-1, with 9 bases identical to TRBD2. Trimming took 3 bases from V and 7 from J; bases not matched to a gene: 13. CDR1 and CDR2 (germline): WSHSY, SAAADI. This CDR3 has 17 amino acids. The CDR3 region is CASSDGAGGRAGNEQFF. Here the CDR3 DNA reads TGCGCCAGCAGTGATGGGGCAGGCGGGAGGGCCGGGAATGAGCAGTTCTTC.

CDR3 DNA: TGCAGCGCTGTCGGGACTCAGAGCTCTGGAAACACCATATATTTT. Its translation: CSAVGTQSSGNTIYF. The rearrangement links TRBV29-1 to TRBJ1-3; maybe TRBD1 (5 bases). V lost 7 bases and J 0 bases, leaving 16 bases between the germline ends. Germline loops: CDR1 SQVTM, CDR2 ANQGSEA. This CDR3 is built from 15 residues.

The rearrangement uses TRBV25-1 and TRBJ1-1; no reliable D call. Trimming took off 3 bases at V and 11 bases at J, with 13 bases between the two ends. This CDR3 has 12 amino acids. Per germline, CDR1 MGHDK and CDR2 SYGVNS. The CDR3 DNA sequence: TGTGCCAGCAGTGACAAGGGCGGGTGGGCTTTCTTT. It codes for CASSDKGGWAFF.

This chain uses TRBV28 with TRBJ2-1; no firm D call. V was pared by 4 bases and J by 8 bases, with 15 bases between. The CDR3 consists of 14 residues. Per germline, CDR1 MDHEN and CDR2 SYDVKM. DNA for the CDR3: TGTGCCAGCAGTTCCTACAGACCTATCGATGAGCAGTTCTTC. This translates into CASSSYRPIDEQFF.

J is TRBJ1-1 and V is TRBV7-2, with TRBD1 as a possible D gene (5 bases). This CDR3 region has 14 residues. Trimming took off 6 bases at V and 0 bases at J, with 11 bases between the two ends. Germline lookup yields CDR1 SGHTA and CDR2 FQGNSA. The CDR3 DNA reads TGTGCCAGCAGTGGGGCAGAAATGAACACTGAAGCTTTCTTT. Translating gives CASSGAEMNTEAFF.

The chain recombines TRBV6-1 with TRBJ2-7, with TRBD1 as a possible D gene (5 bases). Germline loops: CDR1 MNHNS, CDR2 SASEGT. The CDR3 sequence is 14 residues long. With 7 bases removed from V and 1 base from J, the gap between germline ends came to 14 bases. CDR3 coding DNA: TGTGCCAGCAATCAGGGTTCCCCATCCTACGAGCAGTACTTC. Amino acids: CASNQGSPSYEQYF.

This clone has only a few counts. This rearrangement joins TRBV18 to TRBJ1-3; the match to TRBD1 covers 12 bases. CDR3 length: 16 amino acids. Germline assignment: CDR1 KGHSH and CDR2 LQKENI. Germline trimming cut 3 bases from V and 4 bases from J; bases unmatched to any gene: 4. The CDR3 nucleotides are TGTGCCAGCTCACCGAGGGACAGGGGGCTAGGAAACACCATATATTTT. Its protein product is CASSPRDRGLGNTIYF.

This clone was detected once. The V call is TRBV28, the J call TRBJ2-7; 8 nucleotides line up with TRBD1. The CDR3 has 13 amino acids. J gave up 5 bases and V 5 bases, and 5 bases lay outside the gene matches. Germline V gene data show CDR1 as MDHEN and CDR2 as SYDVKM. CDR3 residues: CASSPDRGHEQYF. As DNA, the CDR3 is TGTGCCAGCAGTCCCGACAGGGGCCACGAGCAGTACTTC.

The chain joins TRBV6-5 to TRBJ2-7; D perhaps matches TRBD1 (5 bases). This CDR3 comprises 14 residues. CDR1 is MNHEY, CDR2 SVGAGI, per germline. Deletions cut 6 bases from V and 0 bases from J, with 12 bases between. The CDR3 protein is CASRNRNLSYEQYF. In nucleotides, the CDR3 is TGTGCCAGCAGAAACAGGAACCTCTCCTACGAGCAGTACTTC.

The chain has TRBV11-2 and TRBJ1-2; possible D gene TRBD1, 6 bases. The CDR3 covers 14 residues. Germline lookup yields CDR1 SGHAT and CDR2 FQNNGV. V was cut by 5 bases and J by 11 bases, with 21 bases left in between. CDR3 region: CASSQNEGDNRYTF. The CDR3 region has the DNA TGTGCCAGCAGCCAAAACGAGGGGGACAACAGATACACCTTC.

The V gene is TRBV6-1, the J gene TRBJ1-3; TRBD1 aligns across 7 bases. CDR1 MNHNS and CDR2 SASEGT come from the germline V gene. CDR3 length: 16 residues. With 2 bases clipped from V and 0 bases from J, the junction kept 4 bases outside the gene matches. CDR3 sequence reads: CASSERQGLSGNTIYF. The CDR3 DNA follows: TGTGCCAGCAGTGAAAGACAGGGTCTCTCTGGAAACACCATATATTTT.

The genes are TRBV28 and TRBJ1-2, with TRBD1 matching 7 bases. V shed 6 bases and J 8 bases; nucleotides not matched to a gene: 9. The CDR3 has 13 amino acids. The germline V gene has CDR1 MDHEN and CDR2 SYDVKM. CDR3 in DNA: TGTGCCAGCAGCCCAGGACAGGCGGCGGGCTACACCTTC. Encoded protein: CASSPGQAAGYTF.

V gene TRBV19 combines with J gene TRBJ2-7; D is ambiguous. Germline CDR1 is LNHDA and CDR2 is SQIVND (reference sequence). V gave up 3 bases and J gave up 4 bases, with 16 bases separating them. CDR3 length: 15 residues. The CDR3 spells CASSIRSQESYEQYF. DNA of the CDR3: TGTGCCAGTAGTATTCGGTCGCAGGAATCATACGAGCAGTACTTC.

The rearrangement joins TRBV7-2 to TRBJ2-1, with 12 bases fitting TRBD2. Unmatched junction bases numbered 5, after V lost 3 bases and J lost 5 bases. The CDR3 sequence is 16 residues long. The germline V gene has CDR1 SGHTA and CDR2 FQGNSA. The CDR3 region is CASSLRLAGEDNEQFF. In DNA, the CDR3 is TGTGCCAGCAGCTTGAGACTAGCGGGAGAGGACAATGAGCAGTTCTTC.

The chain employs TRBV11-2 and TRBJ1-2; D might be TRBD1 (6 bases). Trimming removed 3 bases from V and 2 bases from J, with 7 bases in between. This CDR3 region has 13 residues. CDR1 and CDR2 (germline): SGHAT, FQNNGV. The CDR3 is CASSFTGNYGYTF. The DNA for the CDR3 is TGTGCCAGCAGCTTCACAGGGAACTATGGCTACACCTTC.

The rearrangement joins TRBV28 to TRBJ1-5, with D perhaps TRBD1 (6 bases). V lost 6 bases to trimming and J lost 1 base, with 19 bases between them. Per germline, CDR1 MDHEN and CDR2 SYDVKM. The CDR3 is 17 residues long. The CDR3 DNA is TGTGCCAGCAGGCGTCCTCCCGGGACAACGAGCAATCAGCCCCAGCATTTT. It codes for CASRRPPGTTSNQPQHF.

This chain uses TRBV28 with TRBJ1-2; TRBD1 matches 7 bases. Germline CDR1 is MDHEN and CDR2 is SYDVKM. This CDR3 region has 16 residues. V shed 6 bases, J shed 1 base, and the junction held 11 bases outside the gene matches. Here the CDR3 DNA reads TGTGCCAGCAGCCAACCACAGGGGAGGATTAACTATGGCTACACCTTC. This gives the protein CASSQPQGRINYGYTF.